These T cell receptor beta chains were read from a single sample in a study of blood T cell repertoires in COVID-19. Sequencing was performed with immunoSEQ multiplex PCR; in TCRdb, only in-frame clones are kept and a portion is missing. The sample includes more than 200,000 clones, about 88% of them seen just once. Sequenced input: peripheral blood. The origin of the receptors is a woman between 35 and 50 years old who had recovered from COVID-19. The conserved cysteine and the conserved F or W are not part of the CDR3 here.

j_gene: TRBJ2-2
v_gene: TRBV14
CDR3aa: ASRRGQGNTGELF

j_gene: TRBJ1-2
v_gene: TRBV30
CDR3aa: AWSAYRANYGYT

j_gene: TRBJ2-4
v_gene: TRBV28
CDR3aa: ASSLLSGGAGNIQY

j_gene: TRBJ2-7
v_gene: TRBV4-1
CDR3aa: ASSPGQGYYEQY

j_gene: TRBJ2-1
v_gene: TRBV9
CDR3aa: ASSPDRDDNEQF

j_gene: TRBJ2-5
v_gene: TRBV29-1
CDR3aa: SAWTWTAKETQY

j_gene: TRBJ2-5
v_gene: TRBV18
CDR3aa: ASSPGQQSLQETQY

j_gene: TRBJ1-1
v_gene: TRBV25-1
CDR3aa: ASSDGGQLNTEAF

j_gene: TRBJ2-7
v_gene: TRBV2
CDR3aa: ASSKGTGGLGEQY

j_gene: TRBJ2-2
v_gene: TRBV12-5
CDR3aa: ASGFDLGPKDGELF

j_gene: TRBJ1-6
v_gene: TRBV6-5
CDR3aa: ASSITGTYNSPLH

j_gene: TRBJ2-7
v_gene: TRBV25-1
CDR3aa: ASSELGRNSYEQY

j_gene: TRBJ2-1
v_gene: TRBV4-1
CDR3aa: ASSQAGTGGNEQF

j_gene: TRBJ1-5
v_gene: TRBV3-1/TRBV3-2
CDR3aa: ASSQDVGQGQPQH

j_gene: TRBJ2-7
v_gene: TRBV3-1/TRBV3-2
CDR3aa: ASSPGGTSYEQY

j_gene: TRBJ2-7
v_gene: TRBV5-6
CDR3aa: ASSKGAGLAGGAYEQY

j_gene: TRBJ2-3
v_gene: TRBV18
CDR3aa: ASSENRGLIDTQY

j_gene: TRBJ2-2
v_gene: TRBV29-1
CDR3aa: SVQGLAANTGELF

j_gene: TRBJ2-4
v_gene: TRBV7-9
CDR3aa: ASSSRGLRENIQY

j_gene: TRBJ1-5
v_gene: TRBV30
CDR3aa: AWSNRDQPQH

j_gene: TRBJ2-7
v_gene: TRBV7-9
CDR3aa: ASSYSLGSHYEQY

j_gene: TRBJ2-7
v_gene: TRBV10-3
CDR3aa: ASLAGGLYEQY

j_gene: TRBJ2-3
v_gene: TRBV7-9
CDR3aa: ASSPASSGGTDTQY

j_gene: TRBJ2-1
v_gene: TRBV7-3
CDR3aa: ASSLRGTSSYNEQF

j_gene: TRBJ1-5
v_gene: TRBV6-2/TRBV6-3
CDR3aa: ASSYRGAMEGASNQPQH

j_gene: TRBJ2-1
v_gene: TRBV7-2
CDR3aa: ASSPDTIYNEQF

j_gene: TRBJ2-7
v_gene: TRBV4-3
CDR3aa: ASSQQGGQGSYEQY

j_gene: TRBJ1-5
v_gene: TRBV27
CDR3aa: ASRSQGAGNQPQH

j_gene: TRBJ2-1
v_gene: TRBV11-2
CDR3aa: ASSLDHSGVHEQF

j_gene: TRBJ2-6
v_gene: TRBV6-5
CDR3aa: ASRSDRAGANVLT

j_gene: TRBJ1-5
v_gene: TRBV11-3
CDR3aa: ASSRDRRIQPQH

j_gene: TRBJ2-7
v_gene: TRBV12-3/TRBV12-4
CDR3aa: ASSSAPHEQY

j_gene: TRBJ1-1
v_gene: TRBV19
CDR3aa: ASSPGVNTEAF

j_gene: TRBJ2-1
v_gene: TRBV5-1
CDR3aa: ASGTSGRSSYNEQF

j_gene: TRBJ1-3
v_gene: TRBV28
CDR3aa: ASSLGLGENTIY

j_gene: TRBJ2-7
v_gene: TRBV5-8
CDR3aa: ASSLAGGGRSSYEQY

j_gene: TRBJ2-6
v_gene: TRBV4-3
CDR3aa: ASSRDVPGQGAAGANVLT

j_gene: TRBJ1-1
v_gene: TRBV12-5
CDR3aa: ASGLVGGKAAEAF

j_gene: TRBJ1-1
v_gene: TRBV7-6
CDR3aa: ASSGRTGDPEAF

j_gene: TRBJ2-7
v_gene: TRBV10-3
CDR3aa: ATGGTLATYEQY

j_gene: TRBJ2-7
v_gene: TRBV3-1/TRBV3-2
CDR3aa: ASRDRGSYEQY

j_gene: TRBJ2-1
v_gene: TRBV5-1
CDR3aa: ASSSRLAGPYNEQF

j_gene: TRBJ2-4
v_gene: TRBV29-1
CDR3aa: SVLLRQGAKNIQY

j_gene: TRBJ2-3
v_gene: TRBV5-5
CDR3aa: ASSPDRADTQY

j_gene: TRBJ2-7
v_gene: TRBV27
CDR3aa: ASSLGVGHYEQY

j_gene: TRBJ2-1
v_gene: TRBV6-2/TRBV6-3
CDR3aa: ASSYGSGNSYNEQF

j_gene: TRBJ2-3
v_gene: TRBV5-1
CDR3aa: ASTLTGSTDTQY

j_gene: TRBJ2-7
v_gene: TRBV4-3
CDR3aa: ASSQEGMGQYEQY

j_gene: TRBJ2-1
v_gene: TRBV7-3
CDR3aa: ASRPGLAGGRWF

j_gene: TRBJ2-5
v_gene: TRBV4-2
CDR3aa: ASSLPPGAQETQY

j_gene: TRBJ2-4
v_gene: TRBV7-3
CDR3aa: AEAGQRETKNIQY

j_gene: TRBJ1-5
v_gene: TRBV7-2
CDR3aa: ASSPAGGYSNQPQH